A single sample gave rise to the 14 T cell receptor beta chains below, sequenced in a study of T cells after yellow fever vaccination (dated by TCRdb to about 2019). Read against the paper, the sample's treatment or condition label means: live attenuated yellow fever vaccine strain. The library was produced with 5' RACE. For sequencing, an Illumina HiSeq 2500 was employed. TCRdb ran its own pipeline on the public reads, namely fastp trimming at Q25 and MiXCR clone calling, and kept in-frame beta chains. Entries are consolidated by CDR3 protein sequence, retaining the most common genes and DNA. The sample table contains hundreds of thousands of distinct CDR3 sequences; only one count was recorded for 15% to 20% of them. The ten top clones hold roughly an eighth of the sample. The material was PBMCs, obtained 15 days after the yellow fever booster vaccination. Receptor source: a man aged 25-45 years who received the YFV17D yellow fever vaccine.

The V and J genes are TRBV20-1 and TRBJ2-2; 10 positions match TRBD2. Germline V CDR1 and CDR2: DFQATT, SNEGSKA (reference sequence). V trimming: 2 bases; J trimming: 2 bases; junction bases outside the gene matches: 2. CDR3 length equals 15 residues. DNA for the CDR3: TGCAGTGCTAGACTAGCGGGAGCTAACACCGGGGAGCTGTTTTTT. This encodes CSARLAGANTGELFF.

This clonotype was seen a few times. The chain couples TRBV16 to TRBJ2-7; no reliable D call. Germline lookup yields CDR1 KGHSY and CDR2 FQNENV. This CDR3 spans 14 amino acids. Trimming removed 0 bases at V and 3 bases at J, with 9 bases between. In DNA form, the CDR3 reads TGTGCCAGCAGCCAATCTAGCCAGGACTACGAGCAGTACTTC. The encoded protein is CASSQSSQDYEQYF.

The chain employs TRBV7-2 and TRBJ1-5; D is undetermined. This CDR3 spans 15 amino acids. Germline assignment: CDR1 SGHTA and CDR2 FQGNSA. The V end was cut by 1 base, the J end by 0 bases, with 7 bases between. Here the CDR3 reads CASSLEALSNQPQHF. The CDR3 DNA sequence: TGTGCCAGCAGCTTAGAGGCACTTAGCAATCAGCCCCAGCATTTT.

The chain recombines TRBV6-1 with TRBJ2-3; 9 nucleotides agree with TRBD1. In germline, CDR1 is MNHNS, CDR2 SASEGT. There are 16 residues in the CDR3. Unmatched junction bases numbered 12, after V lost 3 bases and J lost 8 bases. DNA of the CDR3: TGTGCCAGCAGTGAGACCGGGACAGGGAGGTCAGGTACGCAGTATTTT. This sequence encodes CASSETGTGRSGTQYF.

The genes are TRBV20-1 and TRBJ2-2, with D perhaps assigned TRBD1 or TRBD2 (5 bases each). This CDR3 is built from 17 residues. V was trimmed by 0 bases and J by 1 base, leaving 15 bases between them. Germline V CDR1 and CDR2: DFQATT, SNEGSKA (reference sequence). The CDR3 bases are TGCAGTGCTAGAGATTCCGGGACCGCCGAGAACACCGGGGAGCTGTTTTTT. Encoded protein: CSARDSGTAENTGELFF.

This clonotype was seen a few times. The chain couples TRBV7-2 to TRBJ1-1, with a weak D call TRBD1 (5 bases). The CDR3 contains 14 residues. CDR1 SGHTA and CDR2 FQGNSA come from the germline V gene. The V and J ends lost 4 bases and 4 bases respectively, with 13 bases between them. The CDR3 nucleotides are TGTGCCAGCAGCTCCGGGGGAGTGGGCACTGAAGCTTTCTTT. Its protein is CASSSGGVGTEAFF.

This clonotype was observed a handful of times. V usage is TRBV10-3 and J usage is TRBJ1-2; tentatively, D is TRBD1 (5 bases). Germline V gene sequence: CDR1 ENHRY, CDR2 SYGVKD. The CDR3 loop spans 12 amino acids. The ends were cut back, 2 bases at V and 5 bases at J, with 6 bases in the middle. Here the CDR3 reads CAISEGGYGYTF. The CDR3 DNA sequence: TGTGCCATCAGTGAGGGGGGTTATGGCTACACCTTC.

The genes are TRBV24-1 and TRBJ2-1; D may be TRBD2 (6 bases). The V gene's germline CDR1 is KGHDR and CDR2 SFDVKD. V was trimmed by 3 bases and J by 0 bases, leaving 11 bases between them. The CDR3 runs 16 residues. CDR3 amino acids: CATSDDVADSYNEQFF. The CDR3 DNA sequence: TGTGCCACCAGTGATGACGTAGCGGACTCCTACAATGAGCAGTTCTTC.

This clonotype was seen only a few times. The chain has TRBV3-1 and TRBJ2-4, with D possibly TRBD2 on 5 matching bases. CDR3 length equals 18 residues. Trimming pared 0 bases from V and 0 bases from J, leaving 15 bases between. Germline assignment: CDR1 LGHDT and CDR2 YNNKEL (reference sequence). The DNA for the CDR3 is TGTGCCAGCAGCCAAGATGATCGGGGAAATTTAGCCAAAAACATTCAGTACTTC. Protein sequence: CASSQDDRGNLAKNIQYF.

In this sample, this clonotype turned up a few times. J is TRBJ2-7 and V is TRBV5-1; D could derive from TRBD1 or TRBD2 (5 bases each). There are 16 residues in the CDR3. V lost 0 bases and J lost 2, with 15 bases in between. Looked up from germline, CDR1 is SGHRS and CDR2 is YFSETQ. CDR3 sequence (DNA): TGCGCCAGCAGCTTGGGGCCTGGGGACGAGGCCTACGAGCAGTACTTC. Translation: CASSLGPGDEAYEQYF.

V usage is TRBV7-9 and J usage is TRBJ2-3; D may be TRBD2 (6 bases). Trimming stripped 1 base from V and 3 bases from J, with 11 bases between. CDR3 size: 15 residues. Germline CDR1 and CDR2: SEHNR and FQNEAQ (reference sequence). The CDR3 nucleotides are TGTGCCAGCAGCTTAGAAGGGGACTTTACAGATACGCAGTATTTT. It translates to CASSLEGDFTDTQYF.

This clonotype was recorded a few times. The rearrangement joins TRBV19 to TRBJ2-7; D is undetermined. V dropped 3 bases and J dropped 4 bases, with 10 bases sitting between them. The CDR3 runs to 13 residues. CDR1 and CDR2 (germline): LNHDA, SQIVND (reference sequence). CDR3 nucleotide sequence: TGTGCCAGTAGTATTCGTGGGCAATACGAGCAGTACTTC. Protein product: CASSIRGQYEQYF. Combining the CDR3 with reference TRBV19 and TRBJ2-7 gives the whole variable domain DGGITQSPKYLFRKEGQNVTLSCEQNLNHDAMYWYRQDPGQGLRLIYYSQIVNDFQKGDIAEGYSVSREKKESFPLTVTSAQKNPTAFYLCASSIRGQYEQYFGPGTRLTVT.

In this sample, this clonotype turned up a few times. V usage is TRBV20-1 and J usage is TRBJ2-7; 7 positions agree with TRBD2. The CDR3 sequence is 15 residues long. Germline loops: CDR1 DFQATT, CDR2 SNEGSKA (reference sequence). V shed 3 bases and J 0 bases; nucleotides not matched to a gene: 8. In DNA form, the CDR3 reads TGCAGTGCTAGTGGGTTCGGCGGGAGCTCCTACGAGCAGTACTTC. Translation gives CSASGFGGSSYEQYF.

This clonotype has just a few counts. The V and J genes are TRBV20-1 and TRBJ2-3; D is ambiguous. V was clipped by 4 bases and J by 1 base, with 6 bases between them. This CDR3 spans 12 amino acids. Germline CDR1 reads DFQATT; CDR2 reads SNEGSKA (reference sequence). This chain's CDR3 is CSATAGTDTQYF. The CDR3 DNA sequence: TGCAGTGCTACTGCCGGCACAGATACGCAGTATTTT.